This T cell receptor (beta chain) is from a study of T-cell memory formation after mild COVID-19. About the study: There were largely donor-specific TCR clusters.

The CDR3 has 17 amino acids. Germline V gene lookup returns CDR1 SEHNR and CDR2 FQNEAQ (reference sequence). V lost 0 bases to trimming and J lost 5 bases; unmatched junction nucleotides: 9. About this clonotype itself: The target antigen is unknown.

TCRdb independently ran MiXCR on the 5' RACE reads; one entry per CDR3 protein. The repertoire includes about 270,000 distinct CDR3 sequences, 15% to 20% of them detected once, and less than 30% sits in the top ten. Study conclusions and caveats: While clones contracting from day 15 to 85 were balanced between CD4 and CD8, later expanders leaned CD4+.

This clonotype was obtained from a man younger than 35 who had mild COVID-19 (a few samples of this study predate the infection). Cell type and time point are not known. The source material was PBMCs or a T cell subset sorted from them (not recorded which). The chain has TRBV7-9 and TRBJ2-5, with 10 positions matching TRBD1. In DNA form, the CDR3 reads TGTGCCAGCAGCTTAGCGGTTGGGGGACAGGGGTCCGAGACCCAGTACTTC. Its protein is CASSLAVGGQGSETQYF.